The clone carrying this T cell receptor (beta chain) was seen a few times. Its antigen is not identified. The germline V gene has CDR1 MGHRA and CDR2 YSYEKL. This CDR3 has 14 amino acids. V was shortened by 6 bases and J by 4 bases, with 14 bases between the two germline ends. This sample is part of a study of CD8 T cells in ankylosing spondylitis. Overall study results and limits: The study looked at matched synovial fluid samples from ankylosing spondylitis patients. Disease-linked clones were reported to be significantly enriched there.

Libraries of TCR beta came from quantitative 5'-RACE with molecular barcodes. TCRdb re-analysed the 5' RACE reads in MiXCR, keeping a single row per CDR3 protein. In the table there are just over 350,000 distinct CDR3 sequences, 20% of which are singletons. This receptor was taken from a male donor with ankylosing spondylitis or in good health (not recorded which). Specimen: blood, either unsorted or a sorted T cell fraction (not recorded which). The J gene is TRBJ2-3, the V gene TRBV4-1; perhaps D is TRBD1 or TRBD2 (5 bases each). The CDR3 reads CASRGTIGADTQYF. In DNA form, the CDR3 reads TGCGCCAGCAGGGGGACCATAGGAGCAGATACGCAGTATTTT.